This T cell receptor beta chain originates from a study of molecular identifiers for immune sequencing clone quantification. Findings and limits, study-wide: A single cell's spiked Jurkat TCR RNA was reportedly detectable among 900,000 to 1,000,000 naive cells. Clones above 20 RNA copies contained over 98% of effector molecules but under 1% of naive ones.

About this clonotype: What it binds is not known. Compared with germline, one end of the junction differs, possibly owing to a read error.

A CD8+CD4-CCR7+CD45RA+ gate was used to sort naive CD8 T cells. The germline gives CDR1 SNHLY, CDR2 FYNNEI. CDR3 length equals 16 residues. A single record per CDR3 protein comes from TCRdb applying MiXCR to the PCR reads. This sample has around 480,000 distinct CDR3 sequences, with 25% found just once. This sequence joins TRBV2 and TRBJ2-7; D is possibly TRBD1 (6 bases). Sequencing used naive CD8+ T cells from blood, with Jurkat cell RNA spiked in. Subset reported: FACS-sorted CD8+CD4-CCR7+CD45RA+ naive T cells. The receptor's source is a human donor in good health. Some libraries in this study had Jurkat cell RNA spiked in. For the CDR3, the DNA is TGTGCCAGCAGCGAACTTCCGGGACAAAGCTCCCACGAGCAGTACTTC. Protein sequence: CASSELPGQSSHEQYF.